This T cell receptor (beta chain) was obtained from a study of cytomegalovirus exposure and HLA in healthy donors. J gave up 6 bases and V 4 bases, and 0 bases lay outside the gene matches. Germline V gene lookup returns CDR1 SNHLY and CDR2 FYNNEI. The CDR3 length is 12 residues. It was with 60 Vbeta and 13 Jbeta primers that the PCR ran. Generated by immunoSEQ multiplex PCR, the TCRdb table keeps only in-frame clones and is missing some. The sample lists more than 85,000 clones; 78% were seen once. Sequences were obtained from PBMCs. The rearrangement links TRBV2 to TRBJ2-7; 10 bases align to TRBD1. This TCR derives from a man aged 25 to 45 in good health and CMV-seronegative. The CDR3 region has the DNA TGTGCCAGCAGTGGGACAGGGGGCGAGCAGTACTTC. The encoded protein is CASSGTGGEQYF.